The sequence of this T cell receptor beta chain was determined in a study of cytomegalovirus exposure and HLA in healthy donors. For the study at large: Earlier findings included nearly 120 million unique TCR beta sequences obtained from 170 million or so T cells. Study results and limitations: Cytomegalovirus-associated status was assigned to 150 or so TCR beta chains. V- and J-gene trimming in TCR beta was tied to a missense DCLRE1C variant by an analysis performed later.

Germline CDR1 and CDR2: MNHEY and SMNVEV (reference sequence). The V and J ends lost 6 bases and 1 base respectively, with 15 bases between them. The CDR3 spans 16 residues. On this clone itself: The antigen is not known.

The PCR employed 60 Vbeta primers together with 13 Jbeta primers. Profiling relied on immunoSEQ multiplex PCR, and the TCRdb table lists in-frame clones only, not all of them. The profile shows tens of thousands of clones, over 75% of them singletons. The sequence came from a female donor in good health and CMV-seronegative. The chain carries TRBV27 and TRBJ2-2; tentative D call: TRBD1 (6 bases). The sequencing sample was made of PBMCs. The CDR3 protein is CASRLKIQGNTGELFF. DNA of the CDR3: TGTGCCAGCAGACTAAAAATACAGGGGAACACCGGGGAGCTGTTTTTT.